The 24 T cell receptor beta chains in this list originate from one sample, sequenced in a study of a mutant IDH1 vaccine in newly diagnosed glioma (dated by TCRdb to 2020 to 2022). These TCRs are of unknown antigen specificity. Per the publication, the time point label means: week 23, last vaccination. Each vaccine dose was 300 ug of a 20-mer mutant IDH1 peptide in Montanide, given subcutaneously with topical imiquimod. The library was built by means of the immunoSEQ multiplex PCR assay. In its TCRdb copy, this immuneACCESS table keeps in-frame sequences only and misses some clones. Where compared with another copy, unresolved V genes explain less than half of these, and the others have no known cause. This sample holds approximately 44,000 clones; about 91% were observed only once. The ten most abundant clones make up 3% to 4% of the sample. The sample consisted of PBMCs, taken from a glioma patient whose treatment included an IDH1 peptide vaccine. The receptors were gathered from a man aged 45 to 65 with glioma.

V gene TRBV27 combines with J gene TRBJ2-2; D remains ambiguous. The length of the CDR3 is 14 residues. The germline CDR1 and CDR2 sequences are MNHEY and SMNVEV (reference sequence). With 6 bases removed from V and 1 base from J, the gap between germline ends came to 9 bases. The CDR3 sequence is CASRSAQNTGELFF. The CDR3 bases are TGTGCCAGCAGATCAGCCCAGAACACCGGGGAGCTGTTTTTT.

This clone came up a few times. The chain uses TRBV7-9 and TRBJ1-1; TRBD1 is a possible D gene (5 bases). The CDR3 sequence is 14 residues long. Per the germline V gene, CDR1 is SEHNR and CDR2 is FQNEAQ (reference sequence). V lost 1 base, J lost 5 bases, and 11 bases lay in between. Here the CDR3 reads CASSLVGGRTEAFF. The CDR3 DNA reads TGTGCCAGCAGCTTAGTGGGGGGAAGGACTGAAGCTTTCTTT.

V is TRBV28 and J is TRBJ2-7, with TRBD1 matching over 9 bases. Looked up from germline, CDR1 is MDHEN and CDR2 is SYDVKM. CDR3 length equals 14 residues. Germline trimming cut 5 bases from V and 3 bases from J; bases unmatched to any gene: 5. The chain's CDR3 is CASSPWGQGYEQYF. The DNA for the CDR3 is TGTGCCAGCAGTCCGTGGGGACAGGGCTACGAGCAGTACTTC.

The chain employs TRBV2 and TRBJ1-5; no reliable D call. V dropped 3 bases and J dropped 6 bases, with 9 bases sitting between them. Germline lookup yields CDR1 SNHLY and CDR2 FYNNEI. This CDR3 has 13 amino acids. The DNA for the CDR3 is TGTGCCAGCAGTGACGAGGGCGGTCAGCCCCAGCATTTT. Encoded protein: CASSDEGGQPQHF.

The rearrangement uses TRBV27 and TRBJ1-6; D ambiguous. V was clipped by 3 bases and J by 6 bases, with 9 bases between them. Germline V gives CDR1 MNHEY, CDR2 SMNVEV (reference sequence). The CDR3 is 14 amino acids. CDR3 coding DNA: TGTGCCAGCAGTTTCTTTACTAGTAATTCACCCCTCCACTTT. It is translated as CASSFFTSNSPLHF.

The chain employs TRBV9 and TRBJ2-7, with D possibly TRBD2 on 5 matching bases. The CDR3 has 15 amino acids. Germline-derived CDR1 and CDR2 are SGDLS and YYNGEE. The V end was cut by 0 bases, the J end by 2 bases, with 12 bases between. The CDR3: CASSVGASGTYEQYF. In nucleotides, the CDR3 is TGTGCCAGCAGCGTAGGAGCCAGCGGCACCTACGAGCAGTACTTC.

This chain connects TRBV2 to TRBJ2-2; D is perhaps TRBD2 (6 bases). CDR3 length equals 15 residues. Between the trimmed V and J ends, which lost 5 bases and 2 bases, there was a span of 12 bases. Germline assignment: CDR1 SNHLY and CDR2 FYNNEI. CDR3 sequence (DNA): TGTGCCAGCAGTCCGGGACTCCGAAACACCGGGGAGCTGTTTTTT. Translating gives CASSPGLRNTGELFF.

The rearrangement uses TRBV7-2 and TRBJ2-7; no clear D. The germline V gene has CDR1 SGHTA and CDR2 FQGNSA. V lost 6 bases to trimming and J lost 5 bases, with 23 bases between them. The CDR3 length is 16 residues. CDR3 amino acids: CASRAFPSFRTNEQYF. CDR3 DNA sequence: TGTGCCAGCAGAGCATTCCCATCCTTCCGAACCAACGAGCAGTACTTC.

The J gene is TRBJ2-1, the V gene TRBV27; either TRBD1 or TRBD2 may supply D (5 bases each). Germline V CDR1 and CDR2: MNHEY, SMNVEV (reference sequence). V was cut by 5 bases and J by 1 base, with 12 bases left in between. This CDR3 contains 15 residues. The CDR3: CASSRDRRSYNEQFF. As DNA, the CDR3 is TGTGCCAGCAGTAGGGACCGGAGGTCCTACAATGAGCAGTTCTTC.

The rearrangement links TRBV19 to TRBJ2-7; tentatively, D is TRBD1 (5 bases). The CDR3 loop spans 13 amino acids. Per germline, CDR1 LNHDA and CDR2 SQIVND (reference sequence). V lost 0 bases and J lost 4, with 7 bases in between. The CDR3 is CASSIDQGYEQYF. The CDR3 DNA follows: TGTGCCAGTAGTATAGATCAGGGTTACGAGCAGTACTTC.

This chain connects TRBV5-4 to TRBJ1-5; no clear D. This CDR3 contains 15 residues. Trimming pared 0 bases from V and 3 bases from J, leaving 10 bases between. From germline, CDR1 is SGHNT and CDR2 YYREEE (reference sequence). The CDR3 loop is CASSLDPTDNQPQHF. In nucleotides, the CDR3 is TGTGCCAGCAGCTTGGACCCAACAGACAATCAGCCCCAGCATTTT.

This clone occurred once. CDR3 DNA: TGTGCCAGTAGTATAGCGAATGGCCCTGGCTACACCTTC. As protein: CASSIANGPGYTF. The J gene is TRBJ1-2, the V gene TRBV19; D not certain. Germline V gene lookup returns CDR1 LNHDA and CDR2 SQIVND (reference sequence). The CDR3 covers 13 residues. V dropped 1 base and J dropped 7 bases, with 10 bases sitting between them.

The V gene is TRBV6-9, the J gene TRBJ2-7; D remains ambiguous. This CDR3 spans 16 amino acids. V gave up 7 bases and J gave up 4 bases, with 23 bases separating them. CDR1 is MNHGY, CDR2 SVAAGI, per germline. The CDR3 here is CASIVRTAPDVYEQYF. For the CDR3, the DNA is TGTGCCAGCATCGTACGAACAGCCCCTGACGTATACGAGCAGTACTTC.

CDR3 DNA sequence: TGTGCCATCAGTGACCCAGGGAGTTTCTCTGGAAACACCATATATTTT. Amino acids: CAISDPGSFSGNTIYF. V and J are TRBV10-3 and TRBJ1-3; TRBD1 might be the D (5 bases). Germline V gene sequence: CDR1 ENHRY, CDR2 SYGVKD. Trimming took off 3 bases at V and 0 bases at J, with 12 bases between the two ends. The CDR3 has 16 amino acids.

J is TRBJ2-7 and V is TRBV4-1, with a tentative D call TRBD1 (6 bases). V was trimmed by 0 bases and J by 6 bases, leaving 15 bases between them. The CDR3 covers 15 residues. Germline loops: CDR1 MGHRA, CDR2 YSYEKL. CDR3: CASSQDFDRQGEQYF. CDR3 nucleotides: TGCGCCAGCAGCCAAGATTTTGACAGGCAGGGCGAGCAGTACTTC.

The sample holds a few counts of this clone. The chain uses TRBV4-1 and TRBJ2-3; no reliable D call. This CDR3 comprises 11 residues. The germline V gene encodes CDR1 MGHRA and CDR2 YSYEKL. The V end was cut by 8 bases, the J end by 3 bases, with 6 bases between. The CDR3, as DNA: TGCGCCAGCTCCTGGACAGATACGCAGTATTTT. It is translated as CASSWTDTQYF.

The V call is TRBV28, the J call TRBJ1-2; D might be TRBD1 (5 bases). This CDR3 is built from 14 residues. Germline-derived CDR1 and CDR2 are MDHEN and SYDVKM. Trimming shortened V by 2 bases and J by 4 bases, and 11 bases separated the two germline ends. The CDR3 is CASSLVQGTYGYTF. The CDR3 bases are TGTGCCAGCAGTTTAGTCCAGGGTACCTATGGCTACACCTTC.

J is TRBJ2-7 and V is TRBV9; D is uncertain. This CDR3 is 13 amino acids long. CDR1 SGDLS and CDR2 YYNGEE come from the germline V gene. The V gene lost 5 bases and the J gene lost 5 bases, with 14 bases spanning the gap. The CDR3 DNA sequence: TGTGCCAGCAGTCCCCTTGGAAGGGACGAGCAGTACTTC. It yields the protein CASSPLGRDEQYF.

V is TRBV19 and J is TRBJ1-1, with D unclear. The CDR3 has 13 residues. CDR1 LNHDA and CDR2 SQIVND come from the germline V gene (reference sequence). V lost 6 bases to trimming and J lost 6 bases, with 14 bases between them. The CDR3 sequence: CASRWGGHAEAFF. CDR3 DNA sequence: TGTGCCAGTAGGTGGGGTGGGCACGCTGAAGCTTTCTTT. Complete variable domain (other parts from reference TRBV19 and TRBJ1-1): DGGITQSPKYLFRKEGQNVTLSCEQNLNHDAMYWYRQDPGQGLRLIYYSQIVNDFQKGDIAEGYSVSREKKESFPLTVTSAQKNPTAFYLCASRWGGHAEAFFGQGTRLTVV.

This rearrangement joins TRBV9 to TRBJ2-3, with 9 bases matching TRBD1. J lost 7 bases, V lost 6 bases, and 9 bases had no gene match. The length of the CDR3 is 14 residues. The germline CDR1 and CDR2 sequences are SGDLS and YYNGEE. DNA of the CDR3: TGTGCCAGCACCGAAGGGACAGGGCGAAATACGCAGTATTTT. This codes for CASTEGTGRNTQYF.

The V and J genes are TRBV7-8 and TRBJ2-3; unclear D gene. Germline CDR1 is SGHVS and CDR2 is FQNEAQ. Trimming removed 2 bases from V and 0 bases from J, with 6 bases in between. There are 14 residues in the CDR3. For the CDR3, the DNA is TGTGCCAGCAGCTTATCTCCTAGCACAGATACGCAGTATTTT. Translating it yields CASSLSPSTDTQYF.

Written as DNA, the CDR3 is TGTGCCAGCAGTCGGGACTTCTATGGCTACACCTTC. Protein sequence: CASSRDFYGYTF. This chain uses TRBV6-6 with TRBJ1-2, with a possible D match to TRBD1 (5 bases). V lost 5 bases, J lost 4 bases, and 8 bases lay in between. The CDR3 length is 12 residues. Germline V gene data show CDR1 as MNHNY and CDR2 as SVGAGI (reference sequence).

V and J are TRBV30 and TRBJ2-2; D gene ambiguous. V gave up 2 bases and J gave up 2 bases, with 15 bases separating them. The CDR3 is 16 residues long. Germline lookup yields CDR1 GTSNPN and CDR2 SVGIG (reference sequence). In DNA form, the CDR3 reads TGTGCCTGGAGTCACGGCCACTTCTTAAACACCGGGGAGCTGTTTTTT. This gives the protein CAWSHGHFLNTGELFF.

J is TRBJ2-1 and V is TRBV5-1, with TRBD1 matching 7 bases. Germline V lookup: CDR1 SGHRS, CDR2 YFSETQ. J gave up 3 bases and V 4 bases, and 7 bases lay outside the gene matches. The CDR3 totals 15 residues. CDR3 sequence (DNA): TGCGCCAGCAGCGCGACCTGGGACAGCTACAATGAGCAGTTCTTC. It is translated as CASSATWDSYNEQFF.